Listed below are T cell receptor beta chains from one sample, sequenced in a study of PD-1 blockade in classical Hodgkin lymphoma. Sequencing was performed with immunoSEQ multiplex PCR; in TCRdb, only in-frame clones are kept and a portion is missing. The sample contains 5,500 to 6,500 clones, 78% of which appear only once. The starting material was CD4+ T cells from blood, obtained at baseline. Source of these receptors: a human donor with classical Hodgkin lymphoma. Both conserved end residues are trimmed from each CDR3. The D gene is left open where the match is weak.

V gene: TRBV5-1; D gene: TRBD1; J gene: TRBJ1-1; CDR3 protein: ASSLGGQGITEAF
V gene: TRBV7-8; D gene: TRBD2; J gene: TRBJ2-2; CDR3 protein: ASSLVSSGGTNTGELF
V gene: TRBV19; D gene: .; J gene: TRBJ2-7; CDR3 protein: ASSIRPRGLYEQY
V gene: TRBV2; D gene: .; J gene: TRBJ2-7; CDR3 protein: ASSTYRDNYEQY
V gene: TRBV7-2; D gene: .; J gene: TRBJ2-7; CDR3 protein: ASSFGPPGVANEQY
V gene: TRBV11-2; D gene: .; J gene: TRBJ1-1; CDR3 protein: ASSLGGRGPRLAF
V gene: TRBV2; D gene: TRBD1; J gene: TRBJ2-2; CDR3 protein: ASSADRTFRAGELF
V gene: TRBV6-5; D gene: .; J gene: TRBJ2-7; CDR3 protein: ASKRDPSSYEQY
V gene: TRBV2; D gene: TRBD2; J gene: TRBJ2-5; CDR3 protein: ASSPLASARTTQY
V gene: TRBV6-5; D gene: .; J gene: TRBJ1-2; CDR3 protein: ASSYADGLGYT
V gene: TRBV5-5; D gene: .; J gene: TRBJ2-7; CDR3 protein: ASSLGPREKGRQY
V gene: TRBV18; D gene: .; J gene: TRBJ2-2; CDR3 protein: ASSPGSNTGELF
V gene: TRBV7-4; D gene: TRBD2; J gene: TRBJ2-1; CDR3 protein: ASSPGQRGRPEQF
V gene: TRBV9; D gene: .; J gene: TRBJ2-5; CDR3 protein: ASSVESVGETQY
V gene: TRBV6-4; D gene: TRBD1; J gene: TRBJ1-2; CDR3 protein: ASSPQGQGAFT
V gene: TRBV7-2; D gene: .; J gene: TRBJ1-1; CDR3 protein: ASSLEGVGLRAF
V gene: TRBV10-3; D gene: .; J gene: TRBJ1-6; CDR3 protein: AISEFFQGGSPLH
V gene: TRBV13; D gene: .; J gene: TRBJ1-4; CDR3 protein: ASSVRATNEKLF
V gene: TRBV5-1; D gene: .; J gene: TRBJ1-6; CDR3 protein: ASSPRGSNSPLH
V gene: TRBV7-2; D gene: .; J gene: TRBJ1-6; CDR3 protein: ASSPRGGERSPLH
V gene: TRBV7-2; D gene: TRBD2; J gene: TRBJ2-7; CDR3 protein: ASSLARLAGTDEQY
V gene: TRBV4-3; D gene: .; J gene: TRBJ1-2; CDR3 protein: ASSQEVYEGDFYGYT
V gene: TRBV28; D gene: .; J gene: TRBJ1-6; CDR3 protein: ASSLGRDYNSPLH
V gene: TRBV5-4; D gene: TRBD1; J gene: TRBJ2-7; CDR3 protein: ASSFRDRDHEQY
V gene: TRBV4-3; D gene: .; J gene: TRBJ1-2; CDR3 protein: ASSQDGPAGYGYT
V gene: TRBV18; D gene: TRBD1; J gene: TRBJ2-7; CDR3 protein: ASSSGQGAGEQY